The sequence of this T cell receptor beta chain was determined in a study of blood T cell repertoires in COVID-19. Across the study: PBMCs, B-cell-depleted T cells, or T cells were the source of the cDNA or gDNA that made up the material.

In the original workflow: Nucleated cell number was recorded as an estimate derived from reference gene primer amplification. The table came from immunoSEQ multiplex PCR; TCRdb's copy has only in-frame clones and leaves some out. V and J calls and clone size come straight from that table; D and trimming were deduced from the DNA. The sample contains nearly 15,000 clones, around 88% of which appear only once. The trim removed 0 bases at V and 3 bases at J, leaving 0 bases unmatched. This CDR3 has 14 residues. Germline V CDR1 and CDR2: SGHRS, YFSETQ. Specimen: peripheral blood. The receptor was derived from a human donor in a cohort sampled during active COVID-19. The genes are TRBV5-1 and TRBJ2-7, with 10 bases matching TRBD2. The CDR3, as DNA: TGCGCCAGCAGCTTGGGGACTAGCGGCTACGAGCAGTACTTC. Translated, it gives CASSLGTSGYEQYF.